Listed below are T cell receptor beta chains from one sample, sequenced in a study of blood T cell repertoires in COVID-19. Method: immunoSEQ multiplex PCR; TCRdb's copy keeps in-frame clones and lacks some. The sample carries some 90,000 clones, around 67% recorded once. Sequencing input: peripheral blood. Source of these receptors: a woman aged 55-69 years in a cohort sampled during active or convalescent COVID-19. The CDR3 runs from the conserved cysteine through the conserved F or W. D genes are given only for firm matches. Only some rows state a clone size, as once, few, many or a class for expanded clones.

v_call,d_call,clone_size,j_call,cdr3_aa,cdr3_nt
TRBV5-1,TRBD1,-,TRBJ2-3,CASSAKQGRTDTQYF,TGCGCCAGCAGCGCCAAACAGGGGCGCACAGATACGCAGTATTTT
TRBV6-1,-,-,TRBJ2-1,CASSDSPGNYNEQFF,TGTGCCAGCAGTGATTCTCCCGGGAACTACAATGAGCAGTTCTTC
TRBV5-1,-,-,TRBJ2-3,CASSFSADTQYF,TGCGCCAGCAGCTTCTCTGCAGATACGCAGTATTTT
TRBV4-1,-,-,TRBJ1-5,CASSQDPPYGSNQPQHF,TGCGCCAGCAGCCAAGATCCCCCTTACGGGAGCAATCAGCCCCAGCATTTT
TRBV27,-,-,TRBJ2-3,CASSGRRTRLHPTDTQYF,TGTGCCAGCAGTGGACGTAGGACTCGTCTCCATCCCACAGATACGCAGTATTTT
TRBV15,-,-,TRBJ1-5,CATSRKTQNQPQHF,TGTGCCACCAGCAGGAAGACACAAAATCAGCCCCAGCATTTT
TRBV6-5,-,-,TRBJ1-2,CASSLGAGRGYTF,TGTGCCAGCAGTTTGGGGGCCGGCCGGGGCTACACCTTC
TRBV10-2,TRBD2,-,TRBJ2-1,CASSEVAGGRNEQFF,TGCGCCAGCAGTGAAGTAGCGGGGGGTAGGAATGAGCAGTTCTTC
TRBV20-1,-,-,TRBJ2-7,CSASFGTSLYEQYF,TGCAGTGCTAGTTTTGGGACATCTCTTTACGAGCAGTACTTC
TRBV9,-,many,TRBJ2-7,CASSVGLAIHEQYF,TGTGCCAGCAGCGTAGGTCTAGCCATTCACGAGCAGTACTTC
TRBV28,TRBD2,-,TRBJ2-7,CASSPRLAGGNEQYF,TGTGCCAGCAGTCCCAGACTAGCGGGGGGGAACGAGCAGTACTTC
TRBV15,-,-,TRBJ2-5,CATSRVGKGAVKTQYF,TGTGCCACCAGCAGAGTTGGGAAAGGGGCCGTGAAGACCCAGTACTTC
TRBV19,-,few,TRBJ1-2,CASSRGYGYTF,TGTGCCAGTAGTAGAGGGTATGGCTACACCTTC
TRBV7-2,TRBD1,-,TRBJ1-5,CASSLNYRTGSWPQHF,TGTGCCAGCAGCTTAAATTATCGGACAGGGTCATGGCCCCAGCATTTT
TRBV6-4,TRBD1,many,TRBJ1-2,CASSPRTGANYGYTF,TGTGCCAGCAGTCCCCGGACAGGCGCTAACTATGGCTACACCTTC
TRBV6-5,TRBD1,few,TRBJ1-4,CASRMDRATNEKLFF,TGTGCCAGCAGGATGGACAGGGCAACTAATGAAAAACTGTTTTTT
TRBV29-1,TRBD1,-,TRBJ1-4,CSVGGTGIEKLFF,TGCAGCGTTGGGGGGACAGGGATTGAAAAACTGTTTTTT
TRBV9,-,-,TRBJ1-2,CASSVEDRNYGYTF,TGTGCCAGCAGCGTAGAAGACAGAAACTATGGCTACACCTTC
TRBV2,-,-,TRBJ1-2,CASSAVRGYTF,TGTGCCAGCAGTGCCGTTCGTGGCTACACCTTC
TRBV7-2,TRBD2,-,TRBJ2-2,CASSSVVGGGKNTGELFF,TGTGCCAGCAGCTCCGTCGTTGGCGGGGGGAAGAACACCGGGGAGCTGTTTTTT
TRBV6-1,TRBD1,few,TRBJ1-5,CASSALGTASNQPQHF,TGTGCCAGCAGTGCGCTGGGGACAGCCAGCAATCAGCCCCAGCATTTT
TRBV6-5,TRBD1,few,TRBJ1-3,CASSYSTGAGNTIYF,TGTGCCAGCAGTTACTCGACAGGGGCTGGAAACACCATATATTTT
TRBV2,-,-,TRBJ1-2,CASSENRSYGYTF,TGTGCCAGCAGTGAAAACCGGTCCTATGGCTACACCTTC
TRBV7-9,TRBD1,-,TRBJ1-2,CASSFRTGRNGYTF,TGTGCCAGCAGCTTCCGGACAGGGCGGAATGGCTACACCTTC
TRBV5-1,-,-,TRBJ1-2,CASSAGGSNYGYTF,TGCGCCAGCAGTGCCGGGGGATCTAACTATGGCTACACCTTC
TRBV5-1,TRBD1,-,TRBJ2-7,CASSWGTASYEQYF,TGCGCCAGCAGCTGGGGGACAGCTTCCTACGAGCAGTACTTC
TRBV7-9,-,few,TRBJ1-1,CASSLDHSEHEAFF,TGTGCCAGCAGCTTAGATCACAGTGAACATGAAGCTTTCTTT
TRBV3-1/TRBV3-2,TRBD2,-,TRBJ2-5,CASSQGIRGGLETQYF,TGTGCCAGCAGCCAAGGGATCCGGGGGGGCCTTGAGACCCAGTACTTC
TRBV3-1/TRBV3-2,TRBD1,-,TRBJ1-1,CASSQDRQGAWTEAFF,TGTGCCAGCAGCCAAGATCGACAGGGGGCATGGACTGAAGCTTTCTTT